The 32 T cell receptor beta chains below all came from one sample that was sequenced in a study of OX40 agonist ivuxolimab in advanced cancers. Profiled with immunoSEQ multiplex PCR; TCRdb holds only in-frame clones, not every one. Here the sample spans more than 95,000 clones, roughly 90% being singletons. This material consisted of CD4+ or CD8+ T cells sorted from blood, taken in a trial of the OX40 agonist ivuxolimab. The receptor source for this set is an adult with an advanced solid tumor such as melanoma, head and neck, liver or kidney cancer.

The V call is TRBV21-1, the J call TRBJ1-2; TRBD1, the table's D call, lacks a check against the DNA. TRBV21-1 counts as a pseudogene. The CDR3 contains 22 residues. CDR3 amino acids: CASSKRNLNTGGRDGSNYGYTF. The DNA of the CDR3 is TGTGCCAGCAGCAAACGAAACCTAAATACAGGGGGCAGGGACGGATCTAACTATGGCTACACCTTC.

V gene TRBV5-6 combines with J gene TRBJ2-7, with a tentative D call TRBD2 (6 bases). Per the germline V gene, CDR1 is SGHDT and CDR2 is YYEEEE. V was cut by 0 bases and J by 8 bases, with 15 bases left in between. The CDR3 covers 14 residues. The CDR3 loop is CASSLGGRGEKQYF. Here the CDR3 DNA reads TGTGCCAGCAGCTTGGGCGGGCGGGGTGAAAAGCAGTACTTC.

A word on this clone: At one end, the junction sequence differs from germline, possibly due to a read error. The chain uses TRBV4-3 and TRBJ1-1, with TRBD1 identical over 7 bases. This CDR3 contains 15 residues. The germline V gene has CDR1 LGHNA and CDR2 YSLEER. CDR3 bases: TGCGCCAGCAGCCATGCAGTACAGGGGAACGCTGAAGCTTTCTTT. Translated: CASSHAVQGNAEAFF.

The CDR3 is CASRSGTSGGLTYEQYF. CDR3 DNA sequence: TGTGCCAGCAGATCTGGGACTAGCGGGGGTCTAACCTACGAGCAGTACTTC. The chain has TRBV27 and TRBJ2-7; 14 positions agree with TRBD2. This CDR3 region has 17 residues. CDR1 is MNHEY, CDR2 SMNVEV, per germline (reference sequence). V lost 6 bases, J lost 2 bases, and 9 bases stayed unmatched.

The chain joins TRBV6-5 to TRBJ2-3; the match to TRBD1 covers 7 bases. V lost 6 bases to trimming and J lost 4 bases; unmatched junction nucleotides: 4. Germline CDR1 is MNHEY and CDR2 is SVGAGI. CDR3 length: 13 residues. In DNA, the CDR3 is TGTGCCAGCAGGCCCGGGACAGCAGATACGCAGTATTTT. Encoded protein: CASRPGTADTQYF.

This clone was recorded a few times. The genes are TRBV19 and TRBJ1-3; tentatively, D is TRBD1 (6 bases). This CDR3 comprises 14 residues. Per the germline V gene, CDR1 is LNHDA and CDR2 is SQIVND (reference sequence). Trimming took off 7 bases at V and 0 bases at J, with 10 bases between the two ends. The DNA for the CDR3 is TGTGCCAGTACCAAGGGGGACTCTGGAAACACCATATATTTT. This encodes CASTKGDSGNTIYF.

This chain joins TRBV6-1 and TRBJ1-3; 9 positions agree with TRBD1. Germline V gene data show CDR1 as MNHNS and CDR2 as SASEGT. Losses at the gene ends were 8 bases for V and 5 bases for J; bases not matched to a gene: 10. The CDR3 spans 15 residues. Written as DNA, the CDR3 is TGTGCCAGCCTTGGTCGGACAGGGGCCAGAAACACCATATATTTT. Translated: CASLGRTGARNTIYF.

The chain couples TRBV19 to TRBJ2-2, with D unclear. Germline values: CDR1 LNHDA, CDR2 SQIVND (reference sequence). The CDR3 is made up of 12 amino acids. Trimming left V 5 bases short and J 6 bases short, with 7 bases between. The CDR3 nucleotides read TGTGCCAGTAGTCTCCTCCCCGGGGAGCTGTTTTTT. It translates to CASSLLPGELFF. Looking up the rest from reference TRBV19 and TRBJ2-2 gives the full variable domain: DGGITQSPKYLFRKEGQNVTLSCEQNLNHDAMYWYRQDPGQGLRLIYYSQIVNDFQKGDIAEGYSVSREKKESFPLTVTSAQKNPTAFYLCASSLLPGELFFGEGSRLTVL.

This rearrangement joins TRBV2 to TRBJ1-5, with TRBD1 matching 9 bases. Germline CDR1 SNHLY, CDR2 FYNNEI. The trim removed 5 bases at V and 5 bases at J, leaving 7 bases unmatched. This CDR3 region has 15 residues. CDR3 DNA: TGTGCCAGCAGTATACGACAGGGGGGGTATCAGCCCCAGCATTTT. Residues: CASSIRQGGYQPQHF.

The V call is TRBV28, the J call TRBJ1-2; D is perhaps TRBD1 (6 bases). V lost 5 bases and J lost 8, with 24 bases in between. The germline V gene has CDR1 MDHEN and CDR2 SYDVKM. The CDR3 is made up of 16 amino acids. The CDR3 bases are TGTGCCAGCAGTCTCCCTGGGACACTTAAAAAATGGGGCTACACCTTC. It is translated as CASSLPGTLKKWGYTF.

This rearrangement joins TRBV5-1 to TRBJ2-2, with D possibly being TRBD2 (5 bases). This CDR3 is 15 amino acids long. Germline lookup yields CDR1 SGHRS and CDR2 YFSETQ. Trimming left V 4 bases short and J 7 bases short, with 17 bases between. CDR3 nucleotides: TGCGCCAGCAGCGGGTTAGGAGGCTCGGGCGGGGAGCTGTTTTTT. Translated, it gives CASSGLGGSGGELFF.

In DNA, the CDR3 is TGTGCCAGCAGCCCCACCAAAAACTATGGCTACACCTTC. Translating gives CASSPTKNYGYTF. The chain uses TRBV9 and TRBJ1-2, with no clear D. Germline V CDR1 and CDR2: SGDLS, YYNGEE. CDR3 length equals 13 residues. The V end lost 4 bases, the J end lost 2 bases, and 9 bases lay between the germline ends.

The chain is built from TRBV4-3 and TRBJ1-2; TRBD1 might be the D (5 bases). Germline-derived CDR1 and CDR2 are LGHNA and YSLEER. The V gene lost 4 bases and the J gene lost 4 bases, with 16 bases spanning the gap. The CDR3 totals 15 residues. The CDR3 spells CASSPTPRGGYGYTF. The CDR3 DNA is TGCGCCAGCAGCCCAACTCCTAGGGGTGGCTATGGCTACACCTTC.

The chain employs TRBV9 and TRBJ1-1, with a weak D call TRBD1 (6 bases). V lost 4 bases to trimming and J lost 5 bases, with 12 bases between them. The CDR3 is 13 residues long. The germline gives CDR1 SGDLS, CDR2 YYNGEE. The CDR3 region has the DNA TGTGCCAGCAGCCTCTCAGGGGTGACTGAAGCTTTCTTT. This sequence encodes CASSLSGVTEAFF. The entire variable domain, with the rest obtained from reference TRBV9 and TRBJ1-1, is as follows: DSGVTQTPKHLITATGQRVTLRCSPRSGDLSVYWYQQSLDQGLQFLIQYYNGEERAKGNILERFSAQQFPDLHSELNLSSLELGDSALYFCASSLSGVTEAFFGQGTRLTVV.

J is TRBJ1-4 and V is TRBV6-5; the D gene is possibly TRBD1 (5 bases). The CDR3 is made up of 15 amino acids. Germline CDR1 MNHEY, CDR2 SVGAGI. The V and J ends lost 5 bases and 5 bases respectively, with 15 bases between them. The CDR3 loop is CASSQPGGANEKLFF. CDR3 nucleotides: TGTGCCAGCAGTCAACCTGGGGGAGCCAATGAAAAACTGTTTTTT.

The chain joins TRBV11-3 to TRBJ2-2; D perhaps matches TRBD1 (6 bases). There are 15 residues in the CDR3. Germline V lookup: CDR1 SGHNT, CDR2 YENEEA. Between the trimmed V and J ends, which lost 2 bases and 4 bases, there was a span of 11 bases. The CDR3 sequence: CASSLMGASTGELFF. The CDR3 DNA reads TGTGCCAGCAGCTTAATGGGGGCTAGCACCGGGGAGCTGTTTTTT.

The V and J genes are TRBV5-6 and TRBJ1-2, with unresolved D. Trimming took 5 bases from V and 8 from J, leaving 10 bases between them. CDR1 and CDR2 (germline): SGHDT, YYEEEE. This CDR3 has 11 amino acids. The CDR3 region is CASRRIQGYTF. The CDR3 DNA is TGTGCCAGCAGACGCATACAAGGCTACACCTTC.

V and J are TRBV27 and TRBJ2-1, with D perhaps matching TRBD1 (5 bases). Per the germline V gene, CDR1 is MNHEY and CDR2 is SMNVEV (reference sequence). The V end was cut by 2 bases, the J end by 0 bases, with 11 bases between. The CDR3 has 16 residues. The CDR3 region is CASSLQGITSYNEQFF. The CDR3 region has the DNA TGTGCCAGCAGTTTACAGGGAATAACCTCCTACAATGAGCAGTTCTTC.

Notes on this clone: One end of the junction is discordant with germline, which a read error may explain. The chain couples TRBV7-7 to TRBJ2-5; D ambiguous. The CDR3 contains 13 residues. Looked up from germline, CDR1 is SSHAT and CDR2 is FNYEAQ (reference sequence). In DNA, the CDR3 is TGTGCTAGCAGCTCCCCCAGCCAAGAGACCCAGTACTTC. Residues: CASSSPSQETQYF. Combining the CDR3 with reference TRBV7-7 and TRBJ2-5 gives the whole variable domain GAGVSQSPRYKVTKRGQDVTLRCDPISSHATLYWYQQALGQGPEFLTYFNYEAQPDKSGLPSDRFSAERPEGSISTLTIQRTEQRDSAMYRCASSSPSQETQYFGPGTRLLVL.

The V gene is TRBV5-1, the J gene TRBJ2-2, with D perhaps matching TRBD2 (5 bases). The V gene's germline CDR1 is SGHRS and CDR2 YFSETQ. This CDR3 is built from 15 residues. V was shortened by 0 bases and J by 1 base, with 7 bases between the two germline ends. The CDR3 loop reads CASSLEAGNTGELFF. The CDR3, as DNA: TGCGCCAGCAGCTTGGAGGCGGGGAACACCGGGGAGCTGTTTTTT.

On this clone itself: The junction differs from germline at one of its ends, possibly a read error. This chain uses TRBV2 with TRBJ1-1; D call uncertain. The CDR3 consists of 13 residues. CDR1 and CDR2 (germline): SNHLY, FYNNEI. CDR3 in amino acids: CATSLTTNTEAFF. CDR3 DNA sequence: TGTGCCACCAGTTTAACAACGAACACTGAAGCTTTCTTT. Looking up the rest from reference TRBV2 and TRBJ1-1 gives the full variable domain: EPEVTQTPSHQVTQMGQEVILRCVPISNHLYFYWYRQILGQKVEFLVSFYNNEISEKSEIFDDQFSVERPDGSNFTLKIRSTKLEDSAMYFCATSLTTNTEAFFGQGTRLTVV.

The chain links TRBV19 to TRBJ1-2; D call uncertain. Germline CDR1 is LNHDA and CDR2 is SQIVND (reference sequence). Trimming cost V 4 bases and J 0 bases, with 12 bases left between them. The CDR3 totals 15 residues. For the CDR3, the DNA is TGTGCCAGTAGTAAGGTTCCGTCAACTAACTATGGCTACACCTTC. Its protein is CASSKVPSTNYGYTF.

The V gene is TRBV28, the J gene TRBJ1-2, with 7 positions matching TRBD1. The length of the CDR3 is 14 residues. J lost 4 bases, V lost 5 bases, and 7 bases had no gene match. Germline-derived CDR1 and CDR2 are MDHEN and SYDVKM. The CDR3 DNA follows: TGTGCCAGCAGTCCAGGGGGGCAGAGCTATGGCTACACCTTC. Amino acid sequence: CASSPGGQSYGYTF.

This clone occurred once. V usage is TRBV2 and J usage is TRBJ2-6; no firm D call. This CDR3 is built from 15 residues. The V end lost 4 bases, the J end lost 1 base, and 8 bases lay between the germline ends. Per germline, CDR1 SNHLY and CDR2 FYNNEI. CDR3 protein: CASSVDGSGANVLTF. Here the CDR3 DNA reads TGTGCCAGCAGTGTCGACGGATCTGGGGCCAACGTCCTGACTTTC. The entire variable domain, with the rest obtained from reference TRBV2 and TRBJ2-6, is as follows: EPEVTQTPSHQVTQMGQEVILRCVPISNHLYFYWYRQILGQKVEFLVSFYNNEISEKSEIFDDQFSVERPDGSNFTLKIRSTKLEDSAMYFCASSVDGSGANVLTFGAGSRLTVL.

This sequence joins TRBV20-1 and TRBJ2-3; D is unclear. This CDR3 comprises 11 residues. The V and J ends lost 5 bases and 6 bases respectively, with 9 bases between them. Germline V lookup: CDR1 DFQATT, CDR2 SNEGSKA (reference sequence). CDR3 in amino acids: CSAPFKDTQYF. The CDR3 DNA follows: TGCAGTGCTCCCTTCAAGGATACGCAGTATTTT.

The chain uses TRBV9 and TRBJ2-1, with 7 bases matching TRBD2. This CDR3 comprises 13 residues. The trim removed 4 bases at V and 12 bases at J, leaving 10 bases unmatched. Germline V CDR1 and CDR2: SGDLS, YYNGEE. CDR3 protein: CASSSPNGGGQFF. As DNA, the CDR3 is TGTGCCAGCAGCTCCCCTAATGGGGGGGGGCAGTTCTTC.

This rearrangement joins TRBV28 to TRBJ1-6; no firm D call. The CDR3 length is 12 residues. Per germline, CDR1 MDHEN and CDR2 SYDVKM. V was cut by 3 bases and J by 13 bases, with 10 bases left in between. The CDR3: CASSLGILPLHF. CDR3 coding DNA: TGTGCCAGCAGTTTGGGGATACTGCCCCTCCACTTT.

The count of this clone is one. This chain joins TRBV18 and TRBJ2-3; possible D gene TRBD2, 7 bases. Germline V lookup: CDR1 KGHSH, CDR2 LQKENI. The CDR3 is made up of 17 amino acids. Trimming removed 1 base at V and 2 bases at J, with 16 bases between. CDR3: CASSPRIRGATTDTQYF. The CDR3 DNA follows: TGTGCCAGCTCACCACGTATACGGGGGGCTACCACAGATACGCAGTATTTT.

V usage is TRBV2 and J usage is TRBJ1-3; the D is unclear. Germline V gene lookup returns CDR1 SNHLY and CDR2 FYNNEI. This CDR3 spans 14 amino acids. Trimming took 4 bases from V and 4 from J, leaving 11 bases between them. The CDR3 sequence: CASSGGILGNTIYF. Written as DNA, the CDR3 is TGTGCCAGCAGTGGAGGGATCCTGGGAAACACCATATATTTT. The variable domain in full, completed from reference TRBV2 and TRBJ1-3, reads EPEVTQTPSHQVTQMGQEVILRCVPISNHLYFYWYRQILGQKVEFLVSFYNNEISEKSEIFDDQFSVERPDGSNFTLKIRSTKLEDSAMYFCASSGGILGNTIYFGEGSWLTVV.

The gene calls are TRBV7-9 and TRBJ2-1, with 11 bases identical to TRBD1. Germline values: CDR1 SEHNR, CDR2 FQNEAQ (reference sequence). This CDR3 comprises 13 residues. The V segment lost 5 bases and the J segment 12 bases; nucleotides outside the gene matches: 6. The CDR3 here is CASSGTGGLLQFF. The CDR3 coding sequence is TGTGCCAGCAGCGGGACAGGGGGACTTTTGCAGTTCTTC.

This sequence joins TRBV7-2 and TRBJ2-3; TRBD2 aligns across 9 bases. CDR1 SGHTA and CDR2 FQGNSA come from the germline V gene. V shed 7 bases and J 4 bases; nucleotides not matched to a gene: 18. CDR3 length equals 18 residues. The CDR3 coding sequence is TGTGCCAGCAACCTTCGCCGGGCGGGGGGGCAACAGGCAGATACGCAGTATTTT. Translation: CASNLRRAGGQQADTQYF. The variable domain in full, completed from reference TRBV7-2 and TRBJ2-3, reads GAGVSQSPSNKVTEKGKDVELRCDPISGHTALYWYRQSLGQGLEFLIYFQGNSAPDKSGLPSDRFSAERTGGSVSTLTIQRTQQEDSAVYLCASNLRRAGGQQADTQYFGPGTRLTVL.

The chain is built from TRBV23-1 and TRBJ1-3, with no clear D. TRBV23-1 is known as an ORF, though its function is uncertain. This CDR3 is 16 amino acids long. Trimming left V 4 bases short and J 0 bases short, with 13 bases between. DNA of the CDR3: TGCGCCAGCAGTCGCTCGGGGAAGTACTCTGGAAACACCATATATTTT. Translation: CASSRSGKYSGNTIYF.